This T cell receptor beta chain was sequenced for a study of T cell responses to AZD1222 COVID-19 vaccine. Overall study results and limits: White British donors predominated, females outnumbered males, and clonal diversity was possibly underestimated. Only a handful of people who got AZD1222 tested seropositive at baseline. Across spike, vaccine-associated CD4 TCRs were found, dominant at 160-218 and 743-854.

To note about this clone: The antigen is unknown.

Germline assignment: CDR1 LGHDT and CDR2 YNNKEL (reference sequence). This CDR3 is 14 amino acids long. Trimming stripped 4 bases from V and 3 bases from J, with 13 bases between. Profiled with immunoSEQ multiplex PCR; TCRdb holds only in-frame clones, not every one. The sample consists of 140,000 to 150,000 clones, approximately 90% of them appearing once. The V gene is TRBV3-1 (or the pseudogene TRBV3-2), the J gene TRBJ2-7; D is unclear. Sequencing used peripheral blood, obtained 28 days after the second AZD1222 dose. This clonotype originated in an adult who received the AZD1222 COVID-19 vaccine. The CDR3, as DNA: TGTGCCAGCAGCCCGACTTTCGGCGGCTACGAGCAGTACTTC. Translating it yields CASSPTFGGYEQYF.